This TCR beta chain was captured in a study of blood T cells in healthy people across ages (dated by TCRdb to about 2015). In terms of the full investigation: In model experiments, template switching captured about one uniquely barcoded TCR beta cDNA molecule for every two T cells. Using deep sequencing normalized with unique cDNA molecular identifiers, the study measured how TCR beta repertoire diversity changes with age. The donors were split into four age groups: young (average 16 years), middle-aged (over 35), aged (approximately 60) and long-lived (over 75). Two additional independent replicas of 1 million unique cDNA reads from the same blood draw were analyzed for two donors (one aged 18 to 30 and one aged 80 or older). Broad study findings and their caveats: Estimates of total diversity based on one million sequenced T cells were considered lower bounds and underestimates. Conclusive comparison of naive and antigen-experienced compartments was prevented by the profiling of bulk unsorted PBMCs. Compared with the aged group, more naive CD4+ T cells, fewer expanded clones and increased TCR diversity were shown by the long-lived group, suggesting age selection. As age increased, observed TCR beta diversity per million T cells dropped in a roughly linear way, and a significant reduction was already evident by age roughly 36. Donor CMV infection status was unknown, potentially confounding age-related changes in expanded clonotypes. The percentage of naive T cells measured by flow cytometry correlated strongly with observed TCR beta diversity.

This clonotype came up many times. Its antigen specificity is not known. Base qualities are not at hand, and no much larger clone is one base apart. Measured from the cysteine to the phenylalanine, the CDR3 is 16 residues long. CDR3 DNA only is kept here, 48 bases in frame from base 1. CDR1 SGHTA and CDR2 FQGTGA were looked up in the germline V gene. For this chain, trimming is 6 bases at the V end and 4 bases at the J end, and the number of junction bases without a gene match is 13. The donors were roughly 39 Caucasian individuals from Russia, aged roughly 6 to 90 years, who were systemically healthy. Each donor gave 9.5 to 10 milliliters of peripheral blood, drawn into EDTA-treated Vacutainer tubes. PBMCs were isolated by Ficoll-Paque density-gradient centrifugation, with at least 6 million obtained per sample. Total RNA, at least 6 micrograms per sample, was extracted from PBMCs with Trizol reagent. For every donor, an aliquot of PBMCs went through flow cytometry to measure the percentages of naive CD45RAhigh/CD27high T cells.

The protocol used for the library was 5' RACE. Sequencer: Illumina HiSeq 2500. A second PCR of about 6 to 12 cycles was run with a J-beta primer mix and a sample-barcoded 5' primer. A template-switch 5' adaptor carrying 12 random nucleotides introduced a unique molecular identifier onto each TCR beta cDNA molecule. At least 3 million CDR3-containing paired-end reads were obtained from each sample. All of the RNA was converted into first-strand cDNA using the Mint cDNA synthesis kit, with a TRBC-specific oligonucleotide serving as the primer. All cDNA was treated with uracil-DNA glycosylase and then went through a first 18-cycle PCR with the universal primers M1SS and BC2_uni_R. The original pipeline was this. Each sample was normalized by randomly selecting 1 million high-quality reads, each carrying a distinct molecular identifier. Instead of being binned into consensus sequences, reads that shared molecular identifiers were thrown out. MiTCR, with a Q25 quality threshold and the strictest error-elimination algorithm, was used for CDR3 identification, clonotype clustering and error correction. A nonparametric unseen species model with Euler transformation was used to estimate a lower bound on total TCR beta diversity. TCRdb redid the processing of the public reads, applying fastp at Q25 and MiXCR, and retained in-frame beta chains. Identical CDR3 protein sequences are pooled into one entry, listed with their most common genes and DNA. These V and J calls rely on TCRdb rather than the paper's analysis. The sample records some 890,000 distinct CDR3 sequences, under 35% of which are singletons. 10% to 13% of the sample rests with the top ten.

These data are also associated with another study on T cells of mothers and their children. As described in the second report: Nine systemically healthy Caucasian individuals served as donors, namely three mothers together with their six children. cDNA synthesis consumed the entire amount of extracted RNA, loaded at approximately 1.5 ug RNA in each 15 ul reaction. In the second PCR, the M1S primer added sample barcodes and 2-4 random nucleotides. Each mother yielded over 9.5 million TCR beta CDR3 reads and each child 2.5 million to 3.5 million reads. TCR recombination output is similarly shaped by thymic selection in related and unrelated pairs, with a minor effect exerted by inherited differences. Related mother-child pairs always showed normalized repertoire overlap that was slightly higher than in unrelated mother-child pairs, though the difference was never significant. No persistent microchimeric T cell clones were detected, at a sensitivity of roughly 100 clones per million clonotypes. In the study, deep NGS was used to compare the TCR beta repertoires of mothers and children, and features distinguishing related mother-child pairs from unrelated individuals were sought. On average, the children were about 10 +/- 4 years old, while the mothers were approximately 41 +/- 4 years old. After adapter ligation with NEBNext reagents, the libraries were sequenced on Illumina HiSeq 2000 with 100+100 nt paired-end reads. To prevent cross-contamination, the mother and child libraries were prepared a month apart and were sequenced in separate runs. Between roughly 500,000 and 2,300,000 distinct TCR beta clonotypes were identified per donor. Naive TCR beta clonotypes were estimated from low-frequency clonotypes matched to each donor's FACS-determined naive share, without sorting.

The chain uses TRBV7-3 and TRBJ2-7; TRBD2 matches 9 bases in the middle. Sequences were obtained from blood. This TCR derives from a woman aged 40 to 55 in good health. The CDR3 protein sequence reads: CASRTRPLAGRYEQYF. The nucleotides read TGTGCCAGCAGGACCCGCCCCCTAGCGGGGAGGTACGAGCAGTACTTC.